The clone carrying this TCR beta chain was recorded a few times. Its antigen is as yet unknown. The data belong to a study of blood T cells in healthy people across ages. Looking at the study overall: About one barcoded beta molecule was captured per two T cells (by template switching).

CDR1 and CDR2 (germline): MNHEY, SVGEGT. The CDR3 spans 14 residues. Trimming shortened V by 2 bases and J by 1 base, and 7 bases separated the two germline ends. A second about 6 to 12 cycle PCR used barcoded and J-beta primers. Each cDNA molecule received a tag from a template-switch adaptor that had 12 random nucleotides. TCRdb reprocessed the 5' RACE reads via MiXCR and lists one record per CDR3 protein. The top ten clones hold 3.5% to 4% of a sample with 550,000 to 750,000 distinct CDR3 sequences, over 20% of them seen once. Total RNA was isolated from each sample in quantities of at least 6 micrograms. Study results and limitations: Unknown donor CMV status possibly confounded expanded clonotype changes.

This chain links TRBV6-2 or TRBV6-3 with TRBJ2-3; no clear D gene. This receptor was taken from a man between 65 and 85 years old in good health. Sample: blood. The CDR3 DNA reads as TGTGCCAGCAGTTACGCTACCGGCACAGATACGCAGTATTTT. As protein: CASSYATGTDTQYF.